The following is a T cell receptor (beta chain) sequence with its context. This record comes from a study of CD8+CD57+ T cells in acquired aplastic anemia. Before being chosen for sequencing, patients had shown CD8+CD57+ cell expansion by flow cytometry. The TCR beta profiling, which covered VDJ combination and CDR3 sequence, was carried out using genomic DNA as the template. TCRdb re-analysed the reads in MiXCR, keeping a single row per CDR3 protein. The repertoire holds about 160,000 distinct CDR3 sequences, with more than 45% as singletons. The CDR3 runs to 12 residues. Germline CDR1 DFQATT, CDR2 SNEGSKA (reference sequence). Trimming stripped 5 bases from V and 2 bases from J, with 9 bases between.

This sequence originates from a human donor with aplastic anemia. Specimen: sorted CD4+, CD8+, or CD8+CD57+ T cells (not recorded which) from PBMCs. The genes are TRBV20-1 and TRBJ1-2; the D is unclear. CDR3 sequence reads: CSAPLSNYGYTF. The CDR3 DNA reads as TGCAGTGCTCCCCTAAGCAACTATGGCTACACCTTC.